These T cell receptor beta chains were read from a single sample in a study of blood T cell repertoires in COVID-19. Produced via immunoSEQ multiplex PCR; TCRdb's table is partial and in-frame only. Of around 340,000 clones listed, almost 90% are singletons. The sequenced material came from PBMCs or T cells enriched from blood (not recorded which). These receptor sequences come from a woman in her 30s who had been exposed to COVID-19. Each CDR3 is given with its conserved first and last residue. D genes are given only for firm matches. Part of the rows lack a size; the others show once, few, many or a class for expanded clones.

v_call	d_call	clone_size	j_call	cdr3_aa	cdr3_nt
TRBV5-1	NA	NA	TRBJ1-1	CASSSAPRQADLNTEAFF	TGCGCCAGCAGCTCGGCCCCGAGACAGGCCGATCTGAACACTGAAGCTTTCTTT
TRBV28	NA	once	TRBJ1-3	CASSLAGRVASGNTIYF	TGTGCCAGCAGTTTAGCGGGGAGGGTGGCGTCTGGAAACACCATATATTTT
TRBV30	NA	NA	TRBJ2-7	CAWSPGKAISYEQYF	TGTGCCTGGAGTCCAGGGAAGGCTATCTCCTACGAGCAGTACTTC
TRBV10-2	TRBD1	NA	TRBJ1-5	CASSYRGLTGAGQPQHF	TGCGCCAGCAGCTACAGGGGGCTGACGGGGGCGGGTCAGCCCCAGCATTTT
TRBV5-4	TRBD1	NA	TRBJ1-3	CASSQGALGSGNTIYF	TGTGCCAGCAGCCAGGGGGCGCTGGGCTCTGGAAACACCATATATTTT
TRBV11-2	TRBD1	NA	TRBJ1-2	CASSSVEGGLDYGYTF	TGTGCCAGCAGCTCAGTAGAAGGGGGCCTAGACTATGGCTACACCTTC
TRBV9	NA	NA	TRBJ1-1	CASSVGIRGTEAFF	TGTGCCAGCAGCGTGGGTATAAGAGGGACTGAAGCTTTCTTT
TRBV5-1	TRBD1	NA	TRBJ1-1	CASSSGQVNTEAFF	TGCGCCAGCAGCTCGGGACAGGTAAACACTGAAGCTTTCTTT
TRBV3-1/TRBV3-2	TRBD2	few	TRBJ2-5	CASSQGLASGEETQYF	TGTGCCAGCAGCCAAGGACTCGCTAGCGGGGAGGAGACCCAGTACTTC
TRBV7-8	TRBD1	NA	TRBJ2-1	CASSFRQGAGNEQFF	TGTGCCAGCAGCTTTCGACAGGGGGCCGGCAATGAGCAGTTCTTC
TRBV6-5	TRBD2	NA	TRBJ2-1	CASRRGTSLYNEQFF	TGTGCCAGCAGAAGGGGGACTAGTCTCTACAATGAGCAGTTCTTC
TRBV7-9	NA	NA	TRBJ2-7	CASSLGRGAGGAYEQYF	TGTGCCAGCAGCTTAGGGCGAGGGGCAGGAGGGGCCTACGAGCAGTACTTC
TRBV6-5	NA	once	TRBJ2-2	CASKRTGNTGELFF	TGTGCCAGCAAGAGGACGGGAAACACCGGGGAGCTGTTTTTT
TRBV9	TRBD1	NA	TRBJ1-5	CASSAGTGAGNQPQHF	TGTGCCAGCAGCGCCGGGACAGGGGCAGGCAATCAGCCCCAGCATTTT
TRBV5-4	NA	NA	TRBJ2-2	CASSLGASRGTGELFF	TGTGCCAGCAGCTTGGGGGCTAGCCGGGGGACCGGGGAGCTGTTTTTT
TRBV6-5	TRBD1	NA	TRBJ1-2	CASRTGGSNGYTF	TGTGCCAGCAGAACAGGGGGATCCAATGGCTACACCTTC
TRBV5-1	TRBD2	NA	TRBJ2-3	CASSLASGADTQYF	TGCGCCAGCAGCTTGGCTAGCGGGGCAGATACGCAGTATTTT
TRBV3-1/TRBV3-2	TRBD2	NA	TRBJ2-3	CASSLIAGGTTDTQYF	TGTGCCAGCAGCCTCATAGCGGGAGGGACCACAGATACGCAGTATTTT
TRBV7-8	NA	many	TRBJ1-5	CASSLELGPQHF	TGTGCCAGCAGCTTAGAGCTCGGGCCCCAGCATTTT
TRBV18	TRBD1	NA	TRBJ2-1	CASSLKGQGGYNEQFF	TGTGCCAGCTCACTAAAAGGACAGGGGGGGTACAATGAGCAGTTCTTC
TRBV5-1	TRBD1	once	TRBJ1-1	CASSADRVNTEAFF	TGCGCCAGCAGCGCGGACAGGGTGAACACTGAAGCTTTCTTT
TRBV11-3	TRBD2	NA	TRBJ2-3	CASSLTSGTDTQYF	TGTGCCAGCAGCTTGACTAGCGGCACAGATACGCAGTATTTT
TRBV5-8	TRBD1	NA	TRBJ1-2	CASSLRTGVGGYTF	TGTGCCAGCAGCTTGAGGACAGGGGTTGGTGGCTACACCTTC
TRBV24-1	NA	NA	TRBJ1-3	CATSDSGGEDTIYF	TGTGCCACCAGTGACTCGGGGGGAGAGGACACCATATATTTT
TRBV7-6	NA	NA	TRBJ2-3	CASSFEQGGTQYF	TGTGCCAGCAGCTTTGAACAGGGGGGGACGCAGTATTTT
TRBV6-6	TRBD1	NA	TRBJ1-2	CASSYPGQGANYGYTF	TGTGCCAGCAGTTATCCAGGACAGGGAGCTAACTATGGCTACACCTTC
TRBV9	TRBD2	NA	TRBJ2-7	CASSVDGGASSYEQYF	TGTGCCAGCAGCGTAGACGGGGGGGCCTCCTCCTACGAGCAGTACTTC
TRBV10-3	TRBD1	once	TRBJ1-2	CAISELQGEGYGYTF	TGTGCCATCAGTGAGCTACAGGGGGAAGGGTATGGCTACACCTTC
TRBV28	NA	NA	TRBJ1-2	CASSLVGQGNTF	NA
TRBV7-3	NA	once	TRBJ2-2	CASSLMGGSVSDPTGELFF	TGTGCCAGCAGCTTAATGGGGGGTAGCGTATCGGATCCCACCGGGGAGCTGTTTTTT
TRBV10-2	TRBD2	NA	TRBJ2-5	CASSGPTSGRVETQYF	TGCGCCAGCAGTGGGCCGACTAGCGGGAGGGTGGAGACCCAGTACTTC
TRBV10-2	NA	once	TRBJ1-1	CASSVGRGTEAFF	TGCGCCAGCAGTGTAGGGCGGGGGACTGAAGCTTTCTTT
TRBV3-1/TRBV3-2	TRBD2	once	TRBJ2-5	CASSQGTSGETQYF	TGTGCCAGCAGCCAGGGGACTAGCGGAGAGACCCAGTACTTC
TRBV24-1	NA	NA	TRBJ1-2	CATSDLVVPRNFGYTF	TGTGCCACCAGTGATTTGGTGGTTCCGAGGAACTTCGGCTACACCTTC
TRBV19	NA	NA	TRBJ2-1	CASKKSVTGRNEQFF	TGTGCCAGTAAAAAGTCTGTAACAGGGCGCAATGAGCAGTTCTTC
TRBV7-6	NA	NA	TRBJ2-6	CASSPRLNSGANVLTF	TGTGCCAGCAGCCCGCGACTTAACTCTGGGGCCAACGTCCTGACTTTC
TRBV19	TRBD1	NA	TRBJ1-2	CASSQLYPGQEMDGYTF	TGTGCCAGTAGTCAGCTCTACCCGGGACAGGAGATGGATGGCTACACCTTC
TRBV9	TRBD2	NA	TRBJ2-3	CASSGAGGPADTQYF	TGTGCCAGCAGCGGTGCGGGAGGGCCGGCAGATACGCAGTATTTT
TRBV29-1	TRBD1	NA	TRBJ1-1	CSVEGTGGADTEAFF	TGCAGCGTTGAAGGGACAGGGGGCGCGGACACTGAAGCTTTCTTT
TRBV6-5	NA	once	TRBJ2-1	CASSYSTSGAYNEQFF	TGTGCCAGCAGTTACTCGACGTCGGGAGCCTACAATGAGCAGTTCTTC
TRBV7-9	NA	NA	TRBJ2-5	CASSDYAQETQYF	TGTGCCAGCAGCGACTACGCTCAAGAGACCCAGTACTTC
TRBV9	TRBD1	NA	TRBJ2-7	CASSLGQGWSYEQYF	TGTGCCAGCAGCCTGGGACAGGGTTGGTCCTACGAGCAGTACTTC
TRBV5-1	NA	NA	TRBJ2-2	CASSLSSLANTGELFF	TGCGCCAGCAGCTTGTCTTCACTCGCGAACACCGGGGAGCTGTTTTTT
TRBV4-2	NA	NA	TRBJ2-7	CASSQATGRRSYEQYF	TGTGCCAGCAGCCAAGCGACAGGTCGGCGCTCCTACGAGCAGTACTTC
TRBV3-1/TRBV3-2	NA	once	TRBJ1-5	CASSAQDQPQHF	TGTGCCAGCAGCGCACAGGATCAGCCCCAGCATTTT
TRBV21-1	NA	NA	TRBJ1-2	CASSNGREVYGYTF	TGTGCCAGCAGCAACGGGAGGGAGGTCTATGGCTACACCTTC
TRBV9	NA	NA	TRBJ2-7	CASSVGVRRGMGSYEQYF	TGTGCCAGCAGCGTAGGAGTGAGGAGGGGTATGGGCAGCTACGAGCAGTACTTC
TRBV5-1	NA	NA	TRBJ1-1	CASSPGWTEAFF	TGCGCCAGCAGCCCAGGGTGGACTGAAGCTTTCTTT
TRBV6-4	TRBD2	NA	TRBJ2-1	CASSAAGGPRDNREQFF	TGTGCCAGCAGTGCGGCGGGAGGGCCTAGAGATAATCGGGAGCAGTTCTTC
TRBV13	TRBD2	once	TRBJ2-7	CASSPRTSGSNTYEQYF	TGTGCCAGCAGCCCAAGGACTAGCGGGAGCAACACCTACGAGCAGTACTTC
TRBV29-1	NA	NA	TRBJ2-7	CSVLRGRYEQYF	TGCAGCGTTCTTCGGGGGAGGTACGAGCAGTACTTC
TRBV3-1/TRBV3-2	TRBD2	NA	TRBJ2-5	CASSQELPGLAGGKETQYF	TGTGCCAGCAGCCAAGAATTACCTGGTCTAGCGGGAGGAAAAGAGACCCAGTACTTC
TRBV9	NA	once	TRBJ2-5	CASSVDPGDQETQYF	TGTGCCAGCAGCGTAGACCCGGGGGACCAAGAGACCCAGTACTTC
TRBV27	NA	NA	TRBJ1-4	CASSLGERSPNEKLFF	TGTGCCAGCAGTTTAGGAGAGCGCAGTCCGAATGAAAAACTGTTTTTT
TRBV7-9	TRBD2	NA	TRBJ2-3	CASRGLAGRSPTDTQYF	TGTGCCAGCAGAGGACTAGCGGGAAGGTCCCCCACAGATACGCAGTATTTT